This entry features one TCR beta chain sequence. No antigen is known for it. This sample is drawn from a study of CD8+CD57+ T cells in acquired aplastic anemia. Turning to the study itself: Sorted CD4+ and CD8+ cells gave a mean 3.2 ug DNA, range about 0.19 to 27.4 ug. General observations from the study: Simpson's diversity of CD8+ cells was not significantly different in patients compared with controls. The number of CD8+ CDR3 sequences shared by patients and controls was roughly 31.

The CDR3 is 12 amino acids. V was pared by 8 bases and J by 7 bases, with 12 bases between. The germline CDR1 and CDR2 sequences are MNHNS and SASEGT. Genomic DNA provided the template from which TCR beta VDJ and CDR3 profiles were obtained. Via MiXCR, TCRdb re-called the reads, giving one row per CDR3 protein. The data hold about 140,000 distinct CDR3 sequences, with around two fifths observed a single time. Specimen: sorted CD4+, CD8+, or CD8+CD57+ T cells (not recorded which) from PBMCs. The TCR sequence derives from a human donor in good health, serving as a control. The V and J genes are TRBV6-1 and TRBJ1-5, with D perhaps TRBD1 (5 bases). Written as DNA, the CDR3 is TGTGCCAGCGGTGGGCGGGGCCAGCCCCAGCATTTT. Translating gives CASGGRGQPQHF.